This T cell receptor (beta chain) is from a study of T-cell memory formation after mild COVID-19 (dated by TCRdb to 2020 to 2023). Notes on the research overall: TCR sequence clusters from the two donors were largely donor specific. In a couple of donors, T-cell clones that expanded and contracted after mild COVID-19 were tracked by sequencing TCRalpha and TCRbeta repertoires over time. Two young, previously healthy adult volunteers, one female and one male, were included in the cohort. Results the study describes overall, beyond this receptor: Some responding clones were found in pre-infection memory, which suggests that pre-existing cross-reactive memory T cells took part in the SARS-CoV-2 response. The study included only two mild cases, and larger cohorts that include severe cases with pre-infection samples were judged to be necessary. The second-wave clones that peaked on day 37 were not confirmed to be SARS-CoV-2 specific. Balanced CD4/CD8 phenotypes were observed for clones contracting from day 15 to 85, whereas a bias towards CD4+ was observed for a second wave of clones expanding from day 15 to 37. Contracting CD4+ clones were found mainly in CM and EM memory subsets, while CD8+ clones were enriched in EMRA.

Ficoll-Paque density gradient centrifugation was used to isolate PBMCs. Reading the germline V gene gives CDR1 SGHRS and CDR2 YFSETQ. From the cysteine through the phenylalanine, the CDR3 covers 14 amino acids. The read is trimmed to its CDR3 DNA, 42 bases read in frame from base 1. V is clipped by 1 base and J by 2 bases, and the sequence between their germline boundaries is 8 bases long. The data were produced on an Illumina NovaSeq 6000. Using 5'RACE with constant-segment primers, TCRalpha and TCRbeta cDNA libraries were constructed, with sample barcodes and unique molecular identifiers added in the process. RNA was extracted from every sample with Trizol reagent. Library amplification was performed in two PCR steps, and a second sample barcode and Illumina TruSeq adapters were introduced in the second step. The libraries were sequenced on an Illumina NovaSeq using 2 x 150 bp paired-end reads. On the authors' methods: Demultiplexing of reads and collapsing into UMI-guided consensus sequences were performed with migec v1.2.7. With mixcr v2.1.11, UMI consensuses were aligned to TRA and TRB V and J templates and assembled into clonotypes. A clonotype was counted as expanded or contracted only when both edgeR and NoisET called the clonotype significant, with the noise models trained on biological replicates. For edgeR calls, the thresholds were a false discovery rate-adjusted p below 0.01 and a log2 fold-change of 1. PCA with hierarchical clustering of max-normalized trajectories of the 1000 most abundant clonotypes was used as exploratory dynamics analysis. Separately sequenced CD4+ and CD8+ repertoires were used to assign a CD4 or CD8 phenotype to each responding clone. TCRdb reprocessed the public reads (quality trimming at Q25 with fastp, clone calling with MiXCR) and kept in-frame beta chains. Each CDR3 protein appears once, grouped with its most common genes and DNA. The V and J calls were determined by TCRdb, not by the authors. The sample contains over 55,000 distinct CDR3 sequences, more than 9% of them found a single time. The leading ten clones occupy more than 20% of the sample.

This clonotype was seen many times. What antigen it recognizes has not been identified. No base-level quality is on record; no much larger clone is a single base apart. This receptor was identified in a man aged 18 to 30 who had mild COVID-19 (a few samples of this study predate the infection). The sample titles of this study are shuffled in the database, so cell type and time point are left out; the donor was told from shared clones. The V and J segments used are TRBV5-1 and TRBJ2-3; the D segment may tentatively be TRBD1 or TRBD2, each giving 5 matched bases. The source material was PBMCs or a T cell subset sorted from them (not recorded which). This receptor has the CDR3 CASSLFGATDTQYF. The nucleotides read TGCGCCAGCAGCTTGTTCGGGGCCACAGATACGCAGTATTTT.